The clone carrying this T cell receptor (beta chain) was seen a few times. Antigen unknown. The authors ran a second PCR of about 6 to 11 cycles using a sample-barcoded 5' primer and a J-beta primer mix. MiXCR was run by TCRdb on the 5' RACE reads, yielding one entry per CDR3 protein. The table has approximately 800,000 distinct CDR3 sequences, roughly 60% seen once. The data belong to a study of blood T cells in healthy people across ages. Findings and caveats of the study: Naive CD4+ cells and diversity were both higher in long-lived donors than in aged donors. Older individuals had lower TCR beta diversity per million T cells (the decline was roughly linear).

This TCR was recovered from a man younger than 40 in good health. The sequenced material came from blood.

The CDR3 DNA sequence: TGTGCCAGCAGCCCGAGGGACCCCCACGAGCAGTACTTC. This encodes CASSPRDPHEQYF. V gene TRBV7-2 combines with J gene TRBJ2-7; TRBD1 or TRBD2 may be the D gene (5 bases each). The V end lost 5 bases, the J end lost 5 bases, and 13 bases lay between the germline ends. Germline lookup yields CDR1 SGHTA and CDR2 FQGNSA. The CDR3 is 13 amino acids.